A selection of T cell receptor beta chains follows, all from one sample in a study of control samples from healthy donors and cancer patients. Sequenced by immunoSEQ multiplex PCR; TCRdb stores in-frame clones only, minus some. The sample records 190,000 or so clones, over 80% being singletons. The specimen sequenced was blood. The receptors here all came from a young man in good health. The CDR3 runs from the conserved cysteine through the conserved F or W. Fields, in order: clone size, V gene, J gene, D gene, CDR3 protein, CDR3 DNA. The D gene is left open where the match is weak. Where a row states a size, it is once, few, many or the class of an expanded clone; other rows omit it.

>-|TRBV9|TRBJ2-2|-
CASSVAPITGELFF
TGTGCCAGCAGCGTAGCCCCTATTACCGGGGAGCTGTTTTTT
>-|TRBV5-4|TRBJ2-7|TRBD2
CASSRRTSGDYEQYF
TGTGCCAGCAGCCGGCGGACTAGCGGGGACTACGAGCAGTACTTC
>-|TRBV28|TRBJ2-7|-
CAIPADPSYEQYF
TGTGCCATCCCGGCAGATCCTTCCTACGAGCAGTACTTC
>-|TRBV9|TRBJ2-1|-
CASSTPLGGEQFF
TGTGCCAGCAGCACCCCTTTGGGTGGTGAGCAGTTCTTC
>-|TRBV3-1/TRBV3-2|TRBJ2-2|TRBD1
CASSDGQGATGELFF
TGTGCCAGCAGTGACGGACAGGGCGCCACCGGGGAGCTGTTTTTT
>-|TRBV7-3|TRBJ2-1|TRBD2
CASSLGALAGGQVHDEQFF
TGTGCCAGCAGCTTAGGTGCGCTAGCGGGGGGGCAGGTTCACGATGAGCAGTTCTTC
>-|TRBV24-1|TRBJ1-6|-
CATSDFYRDKDDSPLHF
TGTGCCACCAGTGATTTCTACCGGGACAAAGATGATTCACCCCTCCACTTT
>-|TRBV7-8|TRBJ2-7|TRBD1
CASSLNGQGAYEQYF
TGTGCCAGCAGCTTAAACGGACAGGGGGCCTACGAGCAGTACTTC
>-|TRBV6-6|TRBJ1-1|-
CASSRGGGEAFF
TGTGCCAGCAGTAGGGGCGGGGGGGAAGCTTTCTTT
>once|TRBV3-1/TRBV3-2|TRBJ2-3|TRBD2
CASSQGNSGGVDTQYF
TGTGCCAGCAGCCAAGGAAATAGCGGGGGGGTAGATACGCAGTATTTT
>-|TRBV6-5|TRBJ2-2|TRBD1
CASSLLTGFAGELFF
TGTGCCAGCAGTCTACTGACAGGGTTCGCCGGGGAGCTGTTTTTT
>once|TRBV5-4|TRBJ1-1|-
CASSSRNLNTEAFF
TGTGCCAGCAGCAGTCGGAACTTAAACACTGAAGCTTTCTTT
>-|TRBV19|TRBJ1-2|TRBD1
CASTTPGTGYLGYTF
TGTGCCAGTACTACCCCCGGGACAGGGTACTTGGGCTACACCTTC
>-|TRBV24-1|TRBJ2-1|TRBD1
CATSGGQDSYNEQFF
TGTGCCACCAGTGGGGGACAGGACTCCTACAATGAGCAGTTCTTC
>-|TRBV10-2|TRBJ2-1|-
CASCGGPENEQFF
TGCGCCTCTTGCGGGGGCCCTGAGAATGAGCAGTTCTTC
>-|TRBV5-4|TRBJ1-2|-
CASSLKGSYGYTF
TGTGCCAGCAGCTTGAAGGGTTCCTATGGCTACACCTTC
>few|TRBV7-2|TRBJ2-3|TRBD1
CASSLTRGPEDTQYF
TGTGCCAGCAGCTTAACCAGGGGGCCTGAAGATACGCAGTATTTT
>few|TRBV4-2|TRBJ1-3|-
CASSQEGQLLSGNTIYF
TGTGCCAGCAGCCAAGAAGGGCAACTCCTCTCTGGAAACACCATATATTTT
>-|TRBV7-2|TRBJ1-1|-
CASSLVAGIGGNTEAFF
TGTGCCAGCAGCTTAGTGGCAGGGATCGGCGGGAACACTGAAGCTTTCTTT
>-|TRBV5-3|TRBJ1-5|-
CARSLMSAKSNQPQHF
TGTGCCAGAAGCTTGATGTCGGCGAAGAGCAATCAGCCCCAGCATTTT
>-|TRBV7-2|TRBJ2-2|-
CASSQPERANTGELFF
TGTGCCAGCAGCCAACCGGAAAGAGCGAACACCGGGGAGCTGTTTTTT
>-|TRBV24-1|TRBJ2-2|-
CATSDPQGPGELFF
TGTGCCACCAGTGATCCTCAGGGTCCCGGGGAGCTGTTTTTT
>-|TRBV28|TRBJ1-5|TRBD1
CASSYRPGRGPYQPQHF
TGTGCCAGCAGTTATCGTCCCGGCAGGGGGCCATATCAGCCCCAGCATTTT
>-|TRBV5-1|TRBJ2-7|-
CASSLGQGSSYEQYF
TGCGCCAGCAGCTTGGGTCAGGGGAGTTCCTACGAGCAGTACTTC
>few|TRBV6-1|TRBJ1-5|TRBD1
CASSAGTGHIDQPQHF
TGTGCCAGCAGTGCAGGGACAGGGCATATCGATCAGCCCCAGCATTTT
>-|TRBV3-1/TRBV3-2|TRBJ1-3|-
CASSQDSGTGNTIYF
TGTGCCAGCAGCCAAGACTCGGGGACTGGAAACACCATATATTTT
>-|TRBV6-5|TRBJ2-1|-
CASSYSRGSYNEQFF
TGTGCCAGCAGTTACTCACGCGGGTCTTACAATGAGCAGTTCTTC
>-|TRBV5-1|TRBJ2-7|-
CASSRDVVSYEQYF
TGCGCCAGCAGCAGGGACGTTGTTTCCTACGAGCAGTACTTC
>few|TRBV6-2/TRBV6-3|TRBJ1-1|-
CASSYPGDGWSATEAFF
TGTGCCAGCAGTTACCCCGGGGATGGTTGGAGTGCCACTGAAGCTTTCTTT
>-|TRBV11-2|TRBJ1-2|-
CASSLDIVGRVGYTF
TGTGCCAGCAGCTTAGATATTGTGGGACGAGTCGGCTACACCTTC
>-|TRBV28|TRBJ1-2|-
CASSTFALQSRVSYTF
TGTGCCAGCTCAACTTTCGCCTTACAGTCTAGGGTTAGCTACACCTTC
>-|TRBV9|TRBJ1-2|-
CASSVETKNPVSYTF
TGTGCCAGCAGCGTAGAAACTAAGAATCCCGTGAGCTACACCTTC
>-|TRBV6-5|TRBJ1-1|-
CASSYLDSRSEAFF
TGTGCCAGCAGTTACCTGGACAGCCGATCTGAAGCTTTCTTT
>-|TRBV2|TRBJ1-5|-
CASSAGRGQPQHF
TGTGCCAGCAGTGCGGGGAGGGGCCAGCCCCAGCATTTT
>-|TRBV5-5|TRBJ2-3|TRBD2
CASSLALGGGRDTQYF
TGTGCCAGCAGCTTGGCCTTGGGCGGGGGACGAGATACGCAGTATTTT
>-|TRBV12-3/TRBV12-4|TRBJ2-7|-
CASSFPGMDEQYF
TGTGCCAGCAGTTTCCCGGGTATGGACGAGCAGTACTTC
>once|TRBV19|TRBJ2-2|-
CASGDRDRVTGELFF
TGTGCCAGTGGAGACCGAGACAGAGTCACCGGGGAGCTGTTTTTT
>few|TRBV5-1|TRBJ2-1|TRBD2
CASSPGTSGDNEQFF
TGCGCCAGCAGCCCCGGGACTAGCGGGGATAATGAGCAGTTCTTC
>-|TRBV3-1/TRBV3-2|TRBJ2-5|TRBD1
CASSPGGAETQYF
TGTGCCAGCAGCCCAGGGGGCGCGGAGACCCAGTACTTC
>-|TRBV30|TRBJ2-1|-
CAWAPSTREQFF
TGTGCCTGGGCACCCTCCACTAGGGAGCAGTTCTTC
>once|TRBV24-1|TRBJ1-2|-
CATSDTGNYGYTF
TGTGCCACCAGTGATACAGGGAACTATGGCTACACCTTC
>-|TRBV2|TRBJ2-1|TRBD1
CASRTGLNNEQFF
TGTGCCAGCAGGACAGGGCTAAACAATGAGCAGTTCTTC
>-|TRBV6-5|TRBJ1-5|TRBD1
CASSSGQASNQPQHF
TGTGCCAGCAGTTCGGGACAGGCGAGCAATCAGCCCCAGCATTTT